This T cell receptor (beta chain) comes out of a study of long-term antiretroviral therapy in people with HIV. Study-level findings and limits: No data were available on ART adherence, viral resistance or therapy changes. Clones expanded before ART dominated the repertoire at all time points.

With survey level as its setting, the immunoSEQ assay was v3.0. Repertoires were generated with immunoSEQ multiplex PCR, while TCRdb's copy carries only in-frame clones and drops some. Of 15,000 to 20,000 clones detected, around 79% appear once; the ten largest clones hold 10% to 11%. V was pared by 4 bases and J by 7 bases, with 11 bases of the junction left unmatched. Looked up from germline, CDR1 is SGHNT and CDR2 is YYREEE (reference sequence). The length of the CDR3 is 17 residues. Before they underwent DNA extraction, samples held about 1-10 million cryopreserved PBMC. Points on this clone: Its target is not known.

This receptor was identified in a woman aged 35 to 49 with HIV. Sequencing was performed on unsorted PBMCs, taken 2.3 years after starting antiretroviral therapy. This chain links TRBV5-4 with TRBJ2-7; TRBD2 matches at 16 bases. The CDR3 DNA follows: TGTGCCAGCAGCCCGGGACTAGCGGGGGGGCCAGCGTTGGAGCAGTACTTC. This codes for CASSPGLAGGPALEQYF.